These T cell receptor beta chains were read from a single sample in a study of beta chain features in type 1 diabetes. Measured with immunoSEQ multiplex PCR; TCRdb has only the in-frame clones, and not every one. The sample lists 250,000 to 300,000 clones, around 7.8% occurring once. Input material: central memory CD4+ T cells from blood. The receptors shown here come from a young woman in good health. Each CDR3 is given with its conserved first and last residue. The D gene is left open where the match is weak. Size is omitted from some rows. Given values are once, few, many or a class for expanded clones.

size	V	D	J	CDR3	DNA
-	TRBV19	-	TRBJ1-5	CASSGGQLAGAYSNQPQHF	TGTGCCAGTAGTGGGGGACAACTCGCAGGGGCTTATAGCAATCAGCCCCAGCATTTT
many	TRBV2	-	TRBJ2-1	CASRPEGSTYNEQFF	TGTGCCAGCAGGCCAGAAGGGTCCACCTACAATGAGCAGTTCTTC
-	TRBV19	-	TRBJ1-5	CASSIDGAGAQPQHF	TGTGCCAGTAGTATAGATGGGGCAGGGGCTCAGCCCCAGCATTTT
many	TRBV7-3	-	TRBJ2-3	CASSAYSVTDTQYF	TGTGCCAGCAGCGCCTACAGCGTGACAGATACGCAGTATTTT
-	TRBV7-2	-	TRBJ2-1	CASSLGQNNEQFF	TGTGCCAGCAGCTTAGGCCAAAACAATGAGCAGTTCTTC
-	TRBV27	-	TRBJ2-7	CASKGSGPYEQYF	TGTGCCAGCAAAGGTTCAGGGCCTTACGAGCAGTACTTC
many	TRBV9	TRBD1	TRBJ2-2	CASSLGTGNTGELFF	TGTGCCAGCAGCCTTGGGACAGGCAACACCGGGGAGCTGTTTTTT
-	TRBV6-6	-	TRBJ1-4	CASSYMRASHEKLFF	TGTGCCAGCAGTTACATGAGGGCTTCGCATGAAAAACTGTTTTTT
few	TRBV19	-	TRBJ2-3	CASSPYVRADTQYF	TGTGCCAGTAGCCCCTACGTCCGGGCAGATACGCAGTATTTT
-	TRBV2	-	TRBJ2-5	CASQGRPRETQYF	TGTGCCTCCCAGGGCCGCCCAAGAGAGACCCAGTACTTC
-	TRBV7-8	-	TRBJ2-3	CASSSPHTHTQYF	TGTGCCAGCAGCTCGCCCCACACTCATACGCAGTATTTT
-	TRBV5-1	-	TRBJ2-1	CASSLGVTTAHEQFF	TGCGCCAGCAGCCTGGGGGTGACGACAGCCCATGAGCAGTTCTTC
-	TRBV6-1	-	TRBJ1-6	CASIPTAYNSPLHF	TGTGCCAGCATCCCGACAGCGTATAATTCACCCCTCCACTTT
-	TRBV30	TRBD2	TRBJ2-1	CAWTSGRGDEQFF	TGTGCCTGGACTAGCGGGAGAGGCGATGAGCAGTTCTTC
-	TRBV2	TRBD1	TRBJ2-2	CASTSPGTGAGELFF	TGTGCCAGCACATCCCCCGGGACAGGGGCCGGGGAGCTGTTTTTT
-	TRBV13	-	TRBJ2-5	CASSLGGYQETQYF	TGTGCCAGCAGCCTAGGGGGTTACCAAGAGACCCAGTACTTC
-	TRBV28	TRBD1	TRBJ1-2	CASSTGQGLDYGYTF	TGTGCCAGCAGTACAGGACAGGGTTTGGACTATGGCTACACCTTC
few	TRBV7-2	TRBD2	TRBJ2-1	CASSLVGLENEQFF	TGTGCCAGCAGCTTAGTGGGACTAGAGAATGAGCAGTTCTTC
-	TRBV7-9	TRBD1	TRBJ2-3	CASSPGQGVVTDTQYF	TGTGCCAGCAGCCCGGGACAGGGGGTCGTAACAGATACGCAGTATTTT
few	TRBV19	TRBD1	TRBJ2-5	CASSSNRDSQETQYF	TGTGCCAGTAGTAGCAACCGGGACAGCCAAGAGACCCAGTACTTC
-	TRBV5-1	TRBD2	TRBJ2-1	CASSLHDSGGGGNEQFF	TGCGCCAGCAGCTTGCATGATAGCGGGGGTGGTGGCAATGAGCAGTTCTTC
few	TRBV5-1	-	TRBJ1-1	CASNLQGGTEAFF	TGCGCCAGCAATTTACAGGGTGGCACTGAAGCTTTCTTT
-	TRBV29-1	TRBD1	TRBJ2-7	CSVDTGTGTYEQYF	TGCAGCGTGGATACCGGGACAGGGACTTACGAGCAGTACTTC
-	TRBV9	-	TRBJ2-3	CASSVGVMTSLSTDTQYF	TGTGCCAGCAGCGTAGGTGTTATGACTTCCCTTAGCACAGATACGCAGTATTTT
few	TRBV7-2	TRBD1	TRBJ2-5	CASRRGQQETQYF	TGTGCCAGCAGAAGGGGACAGCAAGAGACCCAGTACTTC
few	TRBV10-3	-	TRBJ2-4	CAISEPGHENIQYF	TGTGCCATCAGTGAGCCGGGACACGAAAACATTCAGTACTTC
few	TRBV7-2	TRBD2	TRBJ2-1	CASSLGLAGSNEQFF	TGTGCCAGCAGCTTGGGACTAGCGGGTTCTAATGAGCAGTTCTTC
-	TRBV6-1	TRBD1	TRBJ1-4	CASSSSGTGDEKLFF	TGTGCCAGCAGTTCGTCCGGGACAGGAGATGAAAAACTGTTTTTT
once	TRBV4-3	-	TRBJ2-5	CASSQDWVAVETQYF	TGCGCCAGCAGCCAAGATTGGGTAGCGGTAGAGACCCAGTACTTC